The 12 T cell receptor beta chains reported below all come from one sample, sequenced in a study of T-cell reconstitution after alpha-beta-depleted transplantation in children. During its preparation, the TCRbeta library received unique molecular identifiers. MiXCR, run by TCRdb on the PCR reads, gives a single entry per CDR3 protein. The sample shows around 200,000 distinct CDR3 sequences, 7.5% to 9.5% of them seen only once. The sample consisted of PBMCs, mostly from graft donor cells, taken 360 days after TCRalphabeta/CD19-depleted stem cell transplant. Every receptor here comes from a male patient aged 2 to 9 who had a stem cell transplant for acute myeloid leukemia, so the T cells may come from the graft donor.

The chain is built from TRBV6-5 and TRBJ2-5; D possibly uses TRBD1 or TRBD2 (5 bases each). The CDR3 has 15 residues. The V gene's germline CDR1 is MNHEY and CDR2 SVGAGI. V shed 0 bases and J shed 2 bases, with 10 bases lying between them. CDR3 in amino acids: CASSYSRGRQETQYF. CDR3 bases: TGTGCCAGCAGTTACTCACGGGGCAGGCAAGAGACCCAGTACTTC.

The chain uses TRBV5-6 and TRBJ1-6, with D possibly TRBD1 on 6 matching bases. The CDR3 is made up of 14 amino acids. CDR1 is SGHDT, CDR2 YYEEEE, per germline. The V end was cut by 2 bases, the J end by 8 bases, with 11 bases between. Written as DNA, the CDR3 is TGTGCCAGCAGCTTAGGACAGTTGGATTCACCCCTCCACTTT. As protein: CASSLGQLDSPLHF.

This clonotype was detected many times. V is TRBV10-2 and J is TRBJ1-6; D might be TRBD1 (6 bases). The V and J ends lost 0 bases and 5 bases respectively, with 8 bases between them. The germline CDR1 and CDR2 sequences are WSHSY and SAAADI. The CDR3 runs to 15 residues. The CDR3, as DNA: TGCGCCAGCAGTGAGTCATGGACAGATAATTCACCCCTCCACTTT. This sequence encodes CASSESWTDNSPLHF.

The gene calls are TRBV20-1 and TRBJ2-3; 9 bases are a match to TRBD2. Germline V CDR1 and CDR2: DFQATT, SNEGSKA (reference sequence). The V gene end was trimmed by 0 bases and the J gene end by 5 bases; junction bases not matched to a gene: 9. The CDR3 is 16 residues long. The CDR3 region is CSARDKRGAKIDTQYF. The CDR3, as DNA: TGCAGTGCTAGAGATAAGCGGGGGGCAAAGATAGATACGCAGTATTTT.

This clonotype was recorded many times. This CDR3 is CASSGLGQNTEAFF. CDR3 in DNA: TGTGCCAGCAGTGGGCTTGGACAGAACACTGAAGCTTTCTTT. V and J are TRBV6-1 and TRBJ1-1, with D tentatively TRBD1 (5 bases). Germline assignment: CDR1 MNHNS and CDR2 SASEGT. The CDR3 runs 14 residues. V was trimmed by 4 bases and J by 1 base, leaving 10 bases between them.

This clonotype was found many times. The gene calls are TRBV4-1 and TRBJ1-5; 7 nucleotides agree with TRBD1. This CDR3 spans 14 amino acids. Germline values: CDR1 MGHRA, CDR2 YSYEKL. V dropped 3 bases and J dropped 4; count of bases not matched to a gene: 3. The CDR3 DNA reads TGCGCCAGCAGCCACCGACAGGGTAATCAGCCCCAGCATTTT. Translation gives CASSHRQGNQPQHF.

There are a few counts of this clonotype. J is TRBJ2-2 and V is TRBV4-1; D is possibly TRBD1 or TRBD2 (5 bases each). V dropped 1 base and J dropped 4 bases, with 22 bases sitting between them. The CDR3 spans 19 residues. The germline gives CDR1 MGHRA, CDR2 YSYEKL. The CDR3 nucleotides read TGCGCCAGCAGCCAAGCCCGAGACAGTCCTACACGGGGCACCGGGGAGCTGTTTTTT. As protein: CASSQARDSPTRGTGELFF.

Ten or more counts support this clonotype. The V and J genes are TRBV10-3 and TRBJ1-5, with D unclear. The CDR3 is made up of 13 amino acids. Germline values: CDR1 ENHRY, CDR2 SYGVKD. V dropped 4 bases and J dropped 1 base, with 5 bases sitting between them. CDR3 DNA: TGTGCCATCAGTGTGGACAGCAATCAGCCCCAGCATTTT. Amino acid sequence: CAISVDSNQPQHF.

The chain uses TRBV3-1 and TRBJ1-2; D ambiguous. V was clipped by 3 bases and J by 10 bases, with 12 bases between them. The CDR3 totals 12 residues. From germline, CDR1 is LGHDT and CDR2 YNNKEL (reference sequence). The chain's CDR3 is CASSHFYGIYTF. The CDR3 bases are TGTGCCAGCAGCCATTTCTACGGCATCTACACCTTC.

This chain uses TRBV12-3 or TRBV12-4 with TRBJ2-7, with 8 positions matching TRBD2. The CDR3 totals 13 residues. Losses at the gene ends were 6 bases for V and 7 bases for J; bases not matched to a gene: 8. The CDR3 coding sequence is TGTGCCAGCAGCGACCGGGGCGGGGGGGAGCAGTACGTC. Translating gives CASSDRGGGEQYV.

The sample holds a few counts of this clonotype. CDR3 loop: CSGGTSGRAARSQETQYF. Here the CDR3 DNA reads TGCAGCGGTGGGACTAGCGGGAGGGCCGCTCGCTCCCAAGAGACCCAGTACTTC. This chain uses TRBV29-1 with TRBJ2-5; 16 positions match TRBD2. The CDR3 extends over 18 amino acids. The trim removed 7 bases at V and 1 base at J, leaving 12 bases unmatched. Germline V gene sequence: CDR1 SQVTM, CDR2 ANQGSEA. Looking up the rest from reference TRBV29-1 and TRBJ2-5 gives the full variable domain: SAVISQKPSRDICQRGTSLTIQCQVDSQVTMMFWYRQQPGQSLTLIATANQGSEATYESGFVIDKFPISRPNLTFSTLTVSNMSPEDSSIYLCSGGTSGRAARSQETQYFGPGTRLLVL.

Details on this clonotype: The junction shows a germline mismatch at one end, possibly a read error. The CDR3 sequence is CSAIGTSGRAINIQYF. In DNA, the CDR3 is TGCAGTGCTATCGGGACTAGCGGGAGGGCCATAAACATTCAGTACTTC. V gene TRBV20-1 combines with J gene TRBJ2-4; 16 positions match TRBD2. CDR1 DFQATT and CDR2 SNEGSKA come from the germline V gene (reference sequence). The CDR3 is made up of 16 amino acids.